What follows describes a single T cell receptor (beta chain). The clone's antigen remains unknown. No base quality information exists; no much larger clone differs at one position. Genomic DNA was extracted from sorted cells for sequencing of the TCRbeta CDR3 region. TCRbeta CDR3 regions were sequenced using the immunoSEQ Assay. TCRdb re-hosts the immuneACCESS table, in-frame sequences only. Its copies lack some clones; in the studies checked, an unresolved V gene accounts for under half of them, and the cause for the rest is not known. The sample includes some 90,000 clones, with 70% to 90% observed a single time. Of the sample, 3.5% to 5.5% is held by the ten largest clones. This specimen comes from a study of OX40 agonist ivuxolimab in advanced cancers. Context from the whole study: Ivuxolimab was an agonistic, fully human IgG2 monoclonal antibody directed against OX40 (CD134), a costimulatory receptor. The paper describes the monotherapy dose-escalation part (N = 52 patients) of the phase I trial of ivuxolimab. Partial responses occurred in three dose-escalation patients, of whom one had hepatocellular carcinoma and two had cutaneous melanoma. Among the approximately 54 dose-escalation patients, around 19 had hepatocellular carcinoma, approximately 15 melanoma, 9 renal cell carcinoma and 9 head and neck cancer. Patients were allowed to have had prior anti-PD-1, anti-PD-L1 or anti-CTLA-4 therapy, and around 43% of the dose-escalation patients had been treated with checkpoint inhibitors. Intravenous ivuxolimab was administered to patients every 2 weeks at six dose levels: 0.01, 0.1, 0.3, 1.5, 3 and 10 mg/kg. Peripheral TCRbeta sequencing was intended to test whether TCR sequence diversity was altered and clonal T-cell expansion was caused by ivuxolimab. The dose-escalation cohort was about 87% male with a mean age of approximately 60 years, ranging from roughly 23 to 79.

Paper-wide results and their limitations: Low levels of normalized T-cell clonal expansion were also shown by some nonresponding patients. In the 0.1-3.0 mg/kg groups, partial responders had among the lowest normalized peripheral clonal expansion, particularly in CD8+ T cells. At doses of 0.1 to 3.0 mg/kg, clonal expansion of both CD4+ and CD8+ blood T cells was observed from baseline to week 6. On average, CD8+ T cells showed more expanded clones than CD4+ T cells after ivuxolimab. Which antigens the clonally expanded peripheral T cells were specific for was not determined.

Patients with a history of autoimmune disease or receiving systemic immunosuppression were excluded from the trial. In every dose cohort, peripheral blood was drawn for TCR sequencing at baseline, cycle 4 day 1, and cycle 7 day 1. Samples came from an open-label, multicenter, first-in-human phase I dose-escalation trial of ivuxolimab. The trial enrolled adults with locally advanced or metastatic head and neck squamous cell, hepatocellular, melanoma or renal cell carcinoma. Before TCR sequencing, CD4+ and CD8+ T cells were separately sorted from peripheral blood. The CDR3 sequence holds 13 residues, the cysteine and phenylalanine included. This entry keeps only the CDR3 DNA: 39 bases, framed from base 1. V and J are truncated by 2 bases and 5 bases respectively, leaving an intervening sequence of 9 bases. CDR1 is given as SGHTA and CDR2 as FQGNSA, both from the germline V gene.

The chain employs TRBV7-2 and TRBJ1-2; a tentative D call is TRBD1 (6 bases match). The sample here was CD4+ or CD8+ T cells sorted from blood, taken in a trial of the OX40 agonist ivuxolimab. The sequence derives from an adult with an advanced solid tumor such as melanoma, head and neck, liver or kidney cancer. The CDR3 here reads CASSLSGAYGYTF. The DNA sequence is as follows: TGTGCCAGCAGCTTATCGGGGGCGTATGGCTACACCTTC.